These T cell receptor beta chains were read from a single sample in a study of read filtering for tumor transcriptome and immune sequencing. TCRdb re-called the reads with MiXCR, one entry per CDR3 protein. The data show about 130,000 distinct CDR3 sequences, with over 10% seen just once and around 10% held by the top ten. The specimen sequenced was a population of CD138-negative cells sorted from bone marrow. All receptors come from a donor aged 40 or older with multiple myeloma. The CDR3 runs from the conserved cysteine through the conserved F or W. A D gene is named only where the DNA matches it firmly. Some rows mark clone size as missing; the rest say once, few, many or name a class of expanded clone.

V,size,J,D,CDR3,DNA
TRBV20-1,many,TRBJ2-7,-,CSAFSSYEQYF,TGCAGTGCTTTCAGCTCCTACGAGCAGTACTTC
TRBV27,many,TRBJ1-4,-,CASSGWGRAEKLFF,TGTGCCAGCAGTGGTTGGGGCAGGGCTGAAAAACTGTTTTTT
TRBV19,many,TRBJ2-7,-,CASMEGMEQYF,TGTGCCAGTATGGAGGGAATGGAGCAGTACTTC
TRBV29-1,many,TRBJ2-1,TRBD2,CSVGGGANEQFF,TGCAGCGTTGGCGGGGGGGCCAATGAGCAGTTCTTC
TRBV29-1,many,TRBJ2-3,-,CSVEKDSFEDTQYF,TGCAGCGTCGAGAAAGACAGTTTTGAAGATACGCAGTATTTT
TRBV20-1,many,TRBJ1-1,TRBD1,CSAPGQANTEAFF,TGCAGTGCTCCTGGACAGGCGAACACTGAAGCTTTCTTT
TRBV7-8,many,TRBJ2-1,-,CASSLGMRSGYNEQFF,TGTGCCAGCAGCTTAGGTATGAGGAGCGGTTACAATGAGCAGTTCTTC
TRBV15,few,TRBJ2-1,-,CATSRVKAEQFF,TGTGCCACCAGCAGAGTTAAAGCTGAGCAGTTCTTC
TRBV6-5,many,TRBJ1-2,-,CASSSREGKTF,TGTGCCAGCAGTTCCCGGGAGGGAAAGACCTTC
TRBV7-9,many,TRBJ2-1,-,CASSPRAGGFNEQFF,TGTGCCAGCAGTCCAAGAGCGGGCGGGTTCAATGAGCAGTTCTTC
TRBV6-6,-,TRBJ2-3,-,CASSYVGGRRSTDTQYF,TGTGCCAGCAGTTATGTGGGCGGCAGGCGGAGCACAGATACGCAGTATTTT
TRBV7-9,few,TRBJ2-5,-,CASSLGYQGGETQYF,TGTGCCAGCAGCTTAGGGTACCAGGGCGGAGAGACCCAGTACTTC
TRBV20-1,few,TRBJ2-2,TRBD2,CNARGLYSGRAWDTGELFF,TGCAATGCTAGAGGCCTTTATTCCGGGAGGGCCTGGGACACCGGGGAGCTGTTTTTT
TRBV5-1,many,TRBJ1-1,-,CASSKPDRTNTEAFF,TGCGCCAGCAGCAAACCCGACAGGACGAACACTGAAGCTTTCTTT
TRBV20-1,-,TRBJ2-5,TRBD2,CCAYSTSVLRTQYF,TGCTGTGCCTACTCGACTAGCGTGCTTAGGACCCAGTACTTC
TRBV5-1,many,TRBJ1-1,-,CASSLWGERTEAFF,TGCGCCAGCAGCTTGTGGGGGGAAAGAACTGAAGCTTTCTTT
TRBV28,many,TRBJ1-5,TRBD1,CASKPGQRNQPQHF,TGTGCCAGCAAGCCGGGACAGCGCAATCAGCCCCAGCATTTT
TRBV6-1,-,TRBJ2-2,-,CASKARSNTGELFF,TGTGCCAGCAAGGCCAGGTCTAACACCGGGGAGCTGTTTTTT
TRBV6-1,many,TRBJ1-6,-,CAITASYNSPLHF,TGTGCCATTACAGCTAGCTATAATTCACCCCTCCACTTT
TRBV5-1,many,TRBJ1-1,-,CASSGRTDATEAFF,TGCGCCAGCAGCGGACGGACAGATGCCACTGAAGCTTTCTTT
TRBV6-5,many,TRBJ2-2,-,CASSYGTSAGELFF,TGTGCCAGCAGTTACGGGACCAGTGCCGGGGAGCTGTTTTTT
TRBV20-1,-,TRBJ2-3,TRBD1,CSAPTGGRADTQYF,TGCAGTGCTCCTACAGGGGGCCGGGCAGATACGCAGTATTTT
TRBV7-2,-,TRBJ2-7,-,CASSLGPFTAYEQYF,TGTGCCAGCAGCTTAGGTCCCTTCACGGCCTACGAGCAGTACTTC
TRBV20-1,many,TRBJ2-7,TRBD2,CSAVAGTYEQYF,TGCAGTGCAGTAGCGGGGACCTACGAGCAGTACTTC
TRBV7-2,few,TRBJ2-1,TRBD2,CASSSAALAGFNEQFF,TGTGCCAGCAGCTCAGCGGCGTTAGCGGGATTTAATGAGCAGTTCTTC
TRBV29-1,many,TRBJ2-1,TRBD2,CSGREGHNEQFF,TGCAGCGGGCGGGAGGGACACAATGAGCAGTTCTTC
TRBV12-3/TRBV12-4,many,TRBJ1-1,-,CASSVAGTANTEAFF,TGTGCCAGCAGTGTAGCCGGGACGGCGAACACTGAAGCTTTCTTT
TRBV5-4,many,TRBJ2-1,TRBD2,CASSLSGTSYNEQFF,TGTGCCAGCAGCTTAAGCGGGACCTCCTACAATGAGCAGTTCTTC
TRBV28,-,TRBJ1-2,-,CASNSRTLGAGYTF,TGTGCCAGCAATTCCCGCACGTTGGGCGCCGGCTACACCTTC
TRBV5-1,-,TRBJ2-2,TRBD1,CASSATGTENGELFF,TGCGCCAGCAGCGCGACCGGGACAGAGAACGGGGAGCTGTTTTTT
TRBV20-1,many,TRBJ2-7,-,CSARDITSSYEQYF,TGCAGTGCTAGAGATATTACTAGCTCCTACGAGCAGTACTTC
TRBV2,many,TRBJ2-1,-,CASSSTGTGYNEQFF,TGTGCCAGCAGCTCAACAGGGACGGGCTACAATGAGCAGTTCTTC
TRBV20-1,few,TRBJ2-1,-,CSARDPRWVYNEQFF,TGCAGTGCTAGAGATCCCCGGTGGGTCTACAATGAGCAGTTCTTC
TRBV2,many,TRBJ1-4,-,CASSADGTLGEKLFF,TGTGCCAGCAGTGCGGACGGGACCCTTGGGGAAAAACTGTTTTTT
TRBV7-2,many,TRBJ2-7,-,CASSTGTLYYEQYF,TGTGCCAGCAGCACTGGGACTTTGTACTACGAGCAGTACTTC
TRBV19,many,TRBJ1-3,-,CASSGGGRVGNTIYF,TGTGCCAGTAGCGGGGGGGGACGAGTTGGAAACACCATATATTTT
TRBV19,few,TRBJ2-3,-,CASKASLGADTQYF,TGTGCCAGTAAAGCCTCCCTGGGTGCAGATACGCAGTATTTT
TRBV7-9,-,TRBJ2-6,-,CASSLVGAGHSSGANVLTF,TGTGCCAGCAGCTTAGTCGGAGCCGGACATTCCTCTGGGGCCAACGTCCTGACTTTC
TRBV7-8,many,TRBJ1-5,-,CASSPDRNNQPQHF,TGTGCCAGCAGTCCCGACAGGAACAATCAGCCCCAGCATTTT
TRBV28,many,TRBJ1-1,-,CASSLRQANTEAFF,TGTGCCAGCAGTTTAAGACAGGCCAACACTGAAGCTTTCTTT
TRBV2,-,TRBJ2-7,-,CASSAPVREQYF,TGTGCCAGCAGTGCGCCTGTCAGAGAGCAGTACTTC
TRBV5-4,few,TRBJ2-2,-,CASSLPGGVSGELFF,TGTGCCAGCAGCCTACCAGGGGGGGTCAGCGGGGAGCTGTTTTTT
TRBV18,many,TRBJ1-1,TRBD1,CASSPLGTDNVGTEAFF,TGTGCCAGCTCACCGCTCGGGACAGATAATGTCGGCACTGAAGCTTTCTTT
TRBV7-9,many,TRBJ2-1,-,CASSLRGDGEQFF,TGTGCCAGCAGCTTACGAGGGGATGGTGAGCAGTTCTTC
TRBV29-1,many,TRBJ2-2,-,CSVETGPTGELFF,TGCAGCGTCGAGACAGGTCCCACCGGGGAGCTGTTTTTT
TRBV5-1,-,TRBJ1-5,-,CASSPGAVGSQPQHF,TGCGCCAGCAGCCCCGGAGCGGTAGGGTCTCAGCCCCAGCATTTT
TRBV14,many,TRBJ2-5,-,CASSQVGGQETQYF,TGTGCCAGCAGCCAAGTAGGTGGCCAAGAGACCCAGTACTTC
TRBV7-9,many,TRBJ2-5,-,CASSLGTETQYF,TGTGCCAGCAGCTTAGGAACCGAGACCCAGTACTTC
TRBV2,many,TRBJ2-3,-,CASSEDYQTDTQYF,TGTGCCAGCAGTGAAGACTACCAAACAGATACGCAGTATTTT